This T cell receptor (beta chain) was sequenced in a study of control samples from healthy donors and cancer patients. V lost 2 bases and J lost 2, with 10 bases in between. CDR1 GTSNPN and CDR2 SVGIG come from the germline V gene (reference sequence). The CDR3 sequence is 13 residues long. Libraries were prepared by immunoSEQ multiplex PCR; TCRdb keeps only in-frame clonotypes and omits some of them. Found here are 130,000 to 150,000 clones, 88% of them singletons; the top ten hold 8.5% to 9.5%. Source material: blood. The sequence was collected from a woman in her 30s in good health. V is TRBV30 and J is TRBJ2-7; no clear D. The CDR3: CAWSRATPYEQYF. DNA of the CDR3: TGTGCCTGGAGTAGGGCTACACCCTACGAGCAGTACTTC.